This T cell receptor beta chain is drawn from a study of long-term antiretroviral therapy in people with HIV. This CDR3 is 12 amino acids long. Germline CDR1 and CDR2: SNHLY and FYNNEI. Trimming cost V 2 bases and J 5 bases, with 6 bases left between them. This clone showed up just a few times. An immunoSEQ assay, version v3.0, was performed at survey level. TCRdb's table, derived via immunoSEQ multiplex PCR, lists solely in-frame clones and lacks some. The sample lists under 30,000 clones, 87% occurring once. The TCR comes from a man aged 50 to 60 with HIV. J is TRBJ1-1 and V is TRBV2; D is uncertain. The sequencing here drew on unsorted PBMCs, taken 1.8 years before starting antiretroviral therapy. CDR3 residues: CASSESETEAFF. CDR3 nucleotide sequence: TGTGCCAGCAGTGAATCGGAGACTGAAGCTTTCTTT. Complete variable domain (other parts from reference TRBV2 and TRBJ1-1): EPEVTQTPSHQVTQMGQEVILRCVPISNHLYFYWYRQILGQKVEFLVSFYNNEISEKSEIFDDQFSVERPDGSNFTLKIRSTKLEDSAMYFCASSESETEAFFGQGTRLTVV.